This TCR beta chain was found in a study of response to subunit inactivated influenza vaccine (dated by TCRdb to the late 2010s). For the study in its entirety: To follow how T cells responded to a trivalent subunit inactivated influenza vaccine, the researchers relied on deep quantitative profiling of the T cell receptor repertoire.

Libraries were prepared through RT-PCR. Sequencing was carried out with an Illumina HiSeq 2500. TCRdb took the public reads, trimmed them with fastp at Q25, ran MiXCR for clone calling and kept in-frame beta chains. Entries are consolidated by CDR3 protein sequence, retaining the most common genes and DNA. The sample yields just over 300,000 distinct CDR3 sequences; 22% were counted once. The top ten constitute under 13% of the sample. Many counts were recorded for this clonotype. This clone's antigen is unknown. Within one base of it there is no much larger clone, and no base qualities were kept. Germline trimming amounts to 4 bases on V and 0 bases on J, with 4 as the count of junction bases outside the gene matches. For CDR1 and CDR2, the germline V gene (reference sequence) lists LGHDT and YNNKEL. Taken from cysteine to phenylalanine, the CDR3 has 15 residues. The DNA shown is the 45-base CDR3, in frame from base 1.

Results the study describes overall, beyond this receptor: The authors suggested that each seasonal influenza vaccination may recruit only a limited number of new T cells.

The clonotype comes from a man between 50 and 69 years old who received an inactivated influenza vaccine. Donor details come from another sample of the same person, matched by shared clones. The source was PBMCs from blood, collected less than 22 months after vaccination. The chain is made from TRBV3-1 and TRBJ1-1, with 8 central nucleotides matching TRBD1. The CDR3 reads as follows: CASSPRTGMNTEAFF. The nucleotides are TGTGCCAGCAGCCCCCGGACAGGGATGAACACTGAAGCTTTCTTT.